The rows below give T cell receptor beta chains drawn from one sample of a study. TCRdb re-analysed the 5' RACE reads in MiXCR, keeping a single row per CDR3 protein. The table has about 9,000 distinct CDR3 sequences, 40% to 50% seen once. The specimen sequenced was Tregs sorted from a lymph node. These receptors were obtained from a female donor with breast cancer. The CDR3 runs from the conserved cysteine through the conserved F or W. The D gene is left open where the match is weak. Clone size, where shown, is once, few, many, or a class for clones that have expanded.

d_call: TRBD1
clone_size: few
v_call: TRBV27
j_call: TRBJ1-5
cdr3_aa: CASSPPGTDRNQPQHF
cdr3_nt: TGTGCCAGCAGTCCCCCTGGGACAGACCGCAATCAGCCCCAGCATTTT

d_call: NA
clone_size: once
v_call: TRBV12-3/TRBV12-4
j_call: TRBJ2-1
cdr3_aa: CASSLGLTYNEQFF
cdr3_nt: TGTGCCAGCAGTTTAGGACTAACTTACAATGAGCAGTTCTTC

d_call: TRBD1
clone_size: few
v_call: TRBV4-1
j_call: TRBJ2-1
cdr3_aa: CASSHGQGANEQFF
cdr3_nt: TGCGCCAGCAGCCATGGACAGGGGGCGAATGAGCAGTTCTTC

d_call: TRBD2
clone_size: few
v_call: TRBV11-2
j_call: TRBJ2-2
cdr3_aa: CASSLVSLAGGPNTGELFF
cdr3_nt: TGTGCCAGCAGCTTAGTCTCCCTAGCGGGAGGGCCGAACACCGGGGAGCTGTTTTTT

d_call: NA
clone_size: NA
v_call: TRBV20-1
j_call: TRBJ2-1
cdr3_aa: CSASHRSITYNEQFF
cdr3_nt: TGCAGTGCTAGTCATCGAAGTATAACCTACAATGAGCAGTTCTTC

d_call: NA
clone_size: few
v_call: TRBV5-6
j_call: TRBJ2-1
cdr3_aa: CASSPPGNEQFF
cdr3_nt: TGTGCCAGCAGCCCGCCGGGCAATGAGCAGTTCTTC

d_call: NA
clone_size: NA
v_call: TRBV10-1
j_call: TRBJ2-6
cdr3_aa: CASSESGANVLTF
cdr3_nt: TGCGCCAGCAGTGAATCCGGGGCCAACGTCCTGACTTTC

d_call: NA
clone_size: NA
v_call: TRBV20-1
j_call: TRBJ2-3
cdr3_aa: CSALDRYTDTQYF
cdr3_nt: TGCAGTGCTCTTGACAGATACACAGATACGCAGTATTTT

d_call: TRBD1
clone_size: NA
v_call: TRBV6-5
j_call: TRBJ1-1
cdr3_aa: CASTETGGYDTEAFF
cdr3_nt: TGTGCCAGCACCGAGACAGGGGGCTATGACACTGAAGCTTTCTTT

d_call: NA
clone_size: NA
v_call: TRBV5-1
j_call: TRBJ2-5
cdr3_aa: CASSLGIAVQETQYF
cdr3_nt: TGCGCCAGCAGCTTGGGGATAGCGGTGCAAGAGACCCAGTACTTC

d_call: NA
clone_size: NA
v_call: TRBV12-3/TRBV12-4
j_call: TRBJ1-1
cdr3_aa: CASRFSLTGTDTEAFF
cdr3_nt: TGTGCCAGCAGGTTCAGCCTAACAGGAACGGACACTGAAGCTTTCTTT

d_call: NA
clone_size: NA
v_call: TRBV21-1
j_call: TRBJ1-2
cdr3_aa: CASSPHGQGDGYTF
cdr3_nt: TGTGCCAGCAGCCCCCATGGACAGGGAGACGGCTACACCTTC

d_call: NA
clone_size: few
v_call: TRBV12-3/TRBV12-4
j_call: TRBJ2-2
cdr3_aa: CAADDVAGELFF
cdr3_nt: TGTGCCGCTGACGACGTCGCCGGGGAGCTGTTTTTT

d_call: TRBD1
clone_size: few
v_call: TRBV6-5
j_call: TRBJ1-5
cdr3_aa: CASSYSRDSWSNQPQHF
cdr3_nt: TGTGCCAGCAGTTACTCGAGGGACAGTTGGAGCAATCAGCCCCAGCATTTT

d_call: TRBD2
clone_size: NA
v_call: TRBV9
j_call: TRBJ2-7
cdr3_aa: CASSGSSGSYEQYF
cdr3_nt: TGTGCCAGCAGCGGTTCTAGCGGCTCCTACGAGCAGTACTTC

d_call: NA
clone_size: NA
v_call: TRBV5-6
j_call: TRBJ2-2
cdr3_aa: CASSHITGELFF
cdr3_nt: TGTGCCAGCAGCCACATAACCGGGGAGCTGTTTTTT

d_call: NA
clone_size: NA
v_call: TRBV20-1
j_call: TRBJ2-7
cdr3_aa: CSARDLRLNAYEQYF
cdr3_nt: TGCAGTGCTAGAGATCTACGACTAAACGCGTACGAGCAGTACTTC

d_call: NA
clone_size: NA
v_call: TRBV27
j_call: TRBJ1-2
cdr3_aa: CASSPGSLAGYTF
cdr3_nt: TGTGCCAGCAGCCCCGGTTCGCTCGCTGGCTACACCTTC

d_call: TRBD1
clone_size: NA
v_call: TRBV15
j_call: TRBJ1-1
cdr3_aa: CATSRGDRLEAFF
cdr3_nt: TGTGCCACCAGCAGAGGGGACAGGTTGGAAGCTTTCTTT

d_call: NA
clone_size: NA
v_call: TRBV12-3/TRBV12-4
j_call: TRBJ2-3
cdr3_aa: CASGGVADTQYF
cdr3_nt: TGTGCCAGCGGGGGAGTAGCAGATACGCAGTATTTT

d_call: TRBD1
clone_size: once
v_call: TRBV10-1
j_call: TRBJ1-5
cdr3_aa: CASSRTRDREVGHF
cdr3_nt: TGCGCCAGTAGTCGTACCCGGGACAGGGAGGTAGGGCATTTT

d_call: NA
clone_size: NA
v_call: TRBV4-1
j_call: TRBJ2-3
cdr3_aa: CASSQERTWGQYF
cdr3_nt: TGCGCCAGCAGCCAAGAACGTACATGGGGGCAGTATTTT

d_call: NA
clone_size: NA
v_call: TRBV5-6
j_call: TRBJ2-7
cdr3_aa: CASSLAAVSYEQYF
cdr3_nt: TGTGCCAGCAGCTTGGCGGCGGTCTCCTACGAGCAGTACTTC

d_call: TRBD1
clone_size: NA
v_call: TRBV5-1
j_call: TRBJ2-1
cdr3_aa: CASSSGGGERFF
cdr3_nt: TGCGCCAGCAGCTCAGGGGGCGGTGAGCGGTTCTTC

d_call: NA
clone_size: NA
v_call: TRBV11-2
j_call: TRBJ1-1
cdr3_aa: CASSLGSPEAFF
cdr3_nt: TGTGCCAGCAGCTTAGGGAGTCCTGAAGCTTTCTTT

d_call: NA
clone_size: few
v_call: TRBV29-1
j_call: TRBJ2-5
cdr3_aa: CSVEGRGGRETQYF
cdr3_nt: TGCAGCGTTGAGGGAAGGGGGGGGAGGGAGACCCAGTACTTC

d_call: TRBD1
clone_size: few
v_call: TRBV7-8
j_call: TRBJ1-5
cdr3_aa: CASSLEQGVGQPQHF
cdr3_nt: TGTGCCAGCAGCTTAGAACAGGGGGTTGGGCAGCCCCAGCATTTT

d_call: NA
clone_size: NA
v_call: TRBV9
j_call: TRBJ2-2
cdr3_aa: CASSVAGNTGELFF
cdr3_nt: TGTGCCAGCAGCGTAGCGGGTAACACCGGGGAGCTGTTTTTT

d_call: TRBD1
clone_size: once
v_call: TRBV15
j_call: TRBJ1-1
cdr3_aa: CATSSPDRGDTEAFF
cdr3_nt: TGTGCCACCAGCAGCCCGGACAGGGGCGACACTGAAGCTTTCTTT

d_call: NA
clone_size: NA
v_call: TRBV5-1
j_call: TRBJ2-7
cdr3_aa: CASSLTGSYEQYF
cdr3_nt: TGCGCCAGCAGCCTGACGGGGTCCTACGAGCAGTACTTC

d_call: TRBD1
clone_size: few
v_call: TRBV27
j_call: TRBJ2-7
cdr3_aa: CASTTGTGHEQYF
cdr3_nt: TGTGCCAGTACAACCGGGACAGGGCACGAGCAGTACTTC

d_call: TRBD2
clone_size: few
v_call: TRBV30
j_call: TRBJ2-7
cdr3_aa: CAWSVRSGGPYSYEQYF
cdr3_nt: TGTGCCTGGAGTGTACGAAGCGGGGGCCCATACTCCTACGAGCAGTACTTC

d_call: TRBD1
clone_size: NA
v_call: TRBV5-1
j_call: TRBJ1-1
cdr3_aa: CASPSGTGATMNTEAFF
cdr3_nt: TGCGCCAGCCCCAGCGGGACAGGGGCTACCATGAACACTGAAGCTTTCTTT

d_call: NA
clone_size: few
v_call: TRBV4-1
j_call: TRBJ2-7
cdr3_aa: CASSQAVLSSYEQYF
cdr3_nt: TGCGCCAGCAGCCAAGCTGTCCTAAGCTCCTACGAGCAGTACTTC

d_call: NA
clone_size: NA
v_call: TRBV29-1
j_call: TRBJ2-3
cdr3_aa: CSVGTVRPTDAQYF
cdr3_nt: TGCAGCGTTGGAACGGTTAGACCCACAGATGCGCAGTATTTT

d_call: NA
clone_size: NA
v_call: TRBV7-6
j_call: TRBJ2-3
cdr3_aa: CASSLGTGGGTDTQYF
cdr3_nt: TGTGCCAGCAGCTTAGGGACCGGAGGGGGCACAGATACGCAGTATTTT

d_call: TRBD1
clone_size: NA
v_call: TRBV6-5
j_call: TRBJ2-7
cdr3_aa: CASSSFPGTGVYEQYF
cdr3_nt: TGTGCCAGCAGTTCCTTCCCCGGGACAGGGGTCTACGAGCAGTACTTC

d_call: TRBD2
clone_size: few
v_call: TRBV15
j_call: TRBJ2-1
cdr3_aa: CATSRDEIAGGNEQFF
cdr3_nt: TGTGCCACCAGCAGAGATGAGATAGCGGGAGGCAATGAGCAGTTCTTC

d_call: TRBD2
clone_size: NA
v_call: TRBV12-3/TRBV12-4
j_call: TRBJ2-1
cdr3_aa: CASSLMGGSSYNEQFF
cdr3_nt: TGTGCCAGCAGTTTGATGGGGGGGAGCTCCTACAATGAGCAGTTCTTC

d_call: NA
clone_size: NA
v_call: TRBV9
j_call: TRBJ2-7
cdr3_aa: CASSVEGSGVFEQYF
cdr3_nt: TGTGCCAGCAGCGTAGAAGGGTCGGGCGTTTTCGAGCAGTACTTC

d_call: NA
clone_size: NA
v_call: TRBV9
j_call: TRBJ1-6
cdr3_aa: CASSVSGSSYNSPLHF
cdr3_nt: TGTGCCAGCAGCGTATCCGGGAGCTCCTATAATTCACCCCTCCACTTT